The present entry profiles one T cell receptor (beta chain) with its context. CDR3 size: 15 residues. Germline V lookup: CDR1 MDHEN, CDR2 SYDVKM. The V end lost 3 bases, the J end lost 8 bases, and 17 bases lay between the germline ends. The sample originates from a study of OX40 agonist ivuxolimab in advanced cancers. The assay was immunoSEQ multiplex PCR, and TCRdb's table has in-frame clones only and misses some. The sample holds approximately 100,000 clones, about 85% seen once. The clonotype was recovered from an adult with an advanced solid tumor such as melanoma, head and neck, liver or kidney cancer. The rearrangement links TRBV28 to TRBJ2-1; D unclear. The material sequenced was CD4+ or CD8+ T cells sorted from blood, taken in a trial of the OX40 agonist ivuxolimab. The CDR3 bases are TGTGCCAGCAGTTTGCCTCCAACCGAGATGGATGAGCAGTTCTTC. Its protein is CASSLPPTEMDEQFF.